The present TCR beta chain was sequenced within a study of T cells in Graves' hyperthyroidism and ophthalmopathy. Study-wide results and limits: Ophthalmopathy was distinguished from stable hyperthyroidism by 13 V-J signatures. Most clonotypes expanded in the thyroid (above 0.001) were also present in blood.

RNA transcripts were the template for amplifying TCR beta CDR3 regions. The TCR CDR3 first-round RT-PCR relied on the HTBI primer set. TCRdb recomputed calls from the multiplex PCR reads with MiXCR, one row per CDR3 protein. The table lists 560,000 or so distinct CDR3 sequences, roughly 50% of them singletons, with approximately 8.2% in the top ten. Note on this clonotype: Its antigen remains unidentified.

The patients, who ranged from 18 to 65 in age, presented with newly diagnosed hyperthyroidism lasting under 2 months. Patients were excluded because of uncontrolled infection, other autoimmune disease, pregnancy or lactation. Trimming pared 5 bases from V and 1 base from J, leaving 15 bases between. CDR1 SGHAT and CDR2 FQNNGV come from the germline V gene. CDR3 length: 15 residues. J is TRBJ2-7 and V is TRBV11-2; D perhaps matches TRBD2 (6 bases). This sequence originates from a woman aged 18-29 years with Graves' hyperthyroidism. The sequencing input was peripheral blood or thyroid tissue (not recorded which). The CDR3 sequence: CASSKFRDSSYEQYF. The CDR3 nucleotides read TGTGCCAGCAGCAAATTCCGGGACTCTTCCTACGAGCAGTACTTC.